The 13 T cell receptor beta chains below all came from one sample that was sequenced in a study of T-cell memory formation after mild COVID-19. TCRdb fed the 5' RACE reads into MiXCR, producing one record per CDR3 protein. The sample includes over 150,000 distinct CDR3 sequences, 13% seen only once; the top ten take roughly 3.4%. The specimen sequenced was PBMCs or a T cell subset sorted from them (not recorded which). The receptors come from a man between 18 and 35 years old who had mild COVID-19 (a few samples of this study predate the infection). Cell type and time point are not known.

The chain couples TRBV7-9 to TRBJ1-4, with a possible D match to TRBD1 (6 bases). From germline, CDR1 is SEHNR and CDR2 FQNEAQ (reference sequence). The V gene lost 4 bases and the J gene lost 10 bases, with 19 bases spanning the gap. There are 15 residues in the CDR3. CDR3 region: CASSWDNSAAGKLFF. The CDR3 DNA reads TGTGCCAGCAGCTGGGACAACTCGGCCGCTGGAAAACTGTTTTTT.

The rearrangement uses TRBV28 and TRBJ2-7; D gene unclear. The CDR3 runs to 14 residues. From germline, CDR1 is MDHEN and CDR2 SYDVKM. With 5 bases removed from V and 2 bases from J, the gap between germline ends came to 13 bases. In DNA form, the CDR3 reads TGTGCCAGCAGTCAAACGGGCCTCGCCTACGAGCAGTACGTC. This sequence encodes CASSQTGLAYEQYV.

This clonotype was counted a few times. This chain connects TRBV9 to TRBJ2-5, with D possibly TRBD2 on 5 matching bases. The CDR3 spans 15 residues. V dropped 2 bases and J dropped 5 bases, with 16 bases sitting between them. Per germline, CDR1 SGDLS and CDR2 YYNGEE. The CDR3 here is CASSVYSSWRETQYF. In DNA, the CDR3 is TGTGCCAGCAGCGTCTACTCTAGCTGGAGGGAGACCCAGTACTTC. The whole variable domain, filled in from reference TRBV9 and TRBJ2-5, reads DSGVTQTPKHLITATGQRVTLRCSPRSGDLSVYWYQQSLDQGLQFLIQYYNGEERAKGNILERFSAQQFPDLHSELNLSSLELGDSALYFCASSVYSSWRETQYFGPGTRLLVL.

J is TRBJ1-5 and V is TRBV6-6; TRBD1 might be the D (5 bases). The V end was cut by 6 bases, the J end by 4 bases, with 13 bases between. Germline CDR1 and CDR2: MNHNY and SVGAGI (reference sequence). This CDR3 spans 14 amino acids. CDR3 sequence (DNA): TGTGCCAGCAGGACCGGGACCCAAAATCAGCCCCAGCATTTT. Its translation: CASRTGTQNQPQHF.

The J gene is TRBJ1-1, the V gene TRBV20-1; 9 nucleotides match TRBD1. Germline CDR1 and CDR2: DFQATT and SNEGSKA (reference sequence). V was clipped by 2 bases and J by 1 base; unmatched bases: 5. The CDR3 is 15 amino acids. The CDR3 sequence is CSARRRDRENTEAFF. Written as DNA, the CDR3 is TGCAGTGCTAGACGGCGGGACAGGGAGAACACTGAAGCTTTCTTT.

The chain recombines TRBV5-1 with TRBJ1-1; 8 bases align to TRBD1. This CDR3 region has 14 residues. Trimming removed 3 bases from V and 1 base from J; junction bases left unmatched: 2. CDR1 and CDR2 (germline): SGHRS, YFSETQ. CDR3 in DNA: TGCGCCAGCAGCTCCAGGGGGCAGAACACTGAAGCTTTCTTT. Amino acid sequence: CASSSRGQNTEAFF.

This clonotype was observed a handful of times. This chain uses TRBV4-2 with TRBJ2-3; the D gene could be TRBD1 or TRBD2 (5 bases each). The CDR3 loop spans 18 amino acids. The V and J ends lost 0 bases and 4 bases respectively, with 20 bases between them. CDR1 LGHNA and CDR2 YNFKEQ come from the germline V gene. As DNA, the CDR3 is TGTGCCAGCAGCCAAGATCAGTACGGGACGGGAAAGGCAGATACGCAGTATTTT. Protein sequence: CASSQDQYGTGKADTQYF.

For the CDR3, the DNA is TGTGCCAGCAGACCCGGGACAGGCGTGGGCACAGATACGCAGTATTTT. This sequence encodes CASRPGTGVGTDTQYF. The V gene is TRBV12-3 or TRBV12-4, the J gene TRBJ2-3, with 8 bases aligning to TRBD1. J was trimmed by 1 base and V by 6 bases; bases with no gene match: 9. CDR3 length equals 16 residues.

This clonotype came up a few times. The chain links TRBV28 to TRBJ2-5, with TRBD1 as a possible D gene (5 bases). The CDR3 is 11 amino acids. Looked up from germline, CDR1 is MDHEN and CDR2 is SYDVKM. The V end was cut by 6 bases, the J end by 9 bases, with 11 bases between. CDR3: CASRAQGAQYF. The DNA for the CDR3 is TGTGCCAGCAGGGCTCAAGGGGCCCAGTACTTC.

This clonotype was counted between two and nine times. V usage is TRBV5-5 and J usage is TRBJ2-1, with D unclear. There are 13 residues in the CDR3. Per the germline V gene, CDR1 is SGHKS and CDR2 is YYEKEE (reference sequence). The V end was cut by 2 bases, the J end by 6 bases, with 9 bases between. The CDR3 DNA is TGTGCCAGCAGCTTCTTGGGTTTCAATGAGCAGTTCTTC. It specifies CASSFLGFNEQFF.

The chain has TRBV15 and TRBJ2-3; D is perhaps TRBD1 (6 bases). Germline V gives CDR1 LNHNV, CDR2 YYDKDF (reference sequence). V was shortened by 10 bases and J by 5 bases, with 10 bases between the two germline ends. The CDR3 has 11 amino acids. The CDR3 reads CAIGQKDTQYF. CDR3 nucleotides: TGTGCCATCGGACAGAAAGATACGCAGTATTTT.

In its sample, this clonotype was seen many times. This sequence joins TRBV11-2 and TRBJ2-3; 14 bases align to TRBD2. CDR3 length equals 16 residues. Per the germline V gene, CDR1 is SGHAT and CDR2 is FQNNGV. The J segment lost 2 bases and the V segment lost 5 bases, leaving 3 bases of the junction unmatched. As DNA, the CDR3 is TGTGCCAGCAGCCAGACTAGCGGGGGGGTCACAGATACGCAGTATTTT. Its translation: CASSQTSGGVTDTQYF.

The CDR3 sequence is CASSVVWNTDTQYF. The CDR3 bases are TGTGCCAGCAGCGTAGTTTGGAACACAGATACGCAGTATTTT. The chain couples TRBV9 to TRBJ2-3; D call uncertain. CDR3 length equals 14 residues. Trimming left V 0 bases short and J 2 bases short, with 7 bases between. CDR1 and CDR2 from the germline V gene are SGDLS and YYNGEE.